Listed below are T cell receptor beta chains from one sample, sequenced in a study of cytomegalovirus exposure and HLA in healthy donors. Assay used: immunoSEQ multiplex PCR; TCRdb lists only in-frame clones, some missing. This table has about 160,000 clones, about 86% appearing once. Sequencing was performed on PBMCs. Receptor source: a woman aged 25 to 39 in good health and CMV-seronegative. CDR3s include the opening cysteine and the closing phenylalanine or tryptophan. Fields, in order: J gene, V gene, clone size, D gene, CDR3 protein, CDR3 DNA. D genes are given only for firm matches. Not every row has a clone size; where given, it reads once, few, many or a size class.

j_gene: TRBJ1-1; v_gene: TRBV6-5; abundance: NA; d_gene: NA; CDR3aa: CASSYGGVTEAFF; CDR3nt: TGTGCCAGCAGTTACGGAGGGGTTACTGAAGCTTTCTTT
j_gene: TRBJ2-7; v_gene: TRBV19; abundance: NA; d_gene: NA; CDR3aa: CASSLRPVGEQYF; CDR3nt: TGTGCCAGTAGTCTAAGACCGGTGGGTGAGCAGTACTTC
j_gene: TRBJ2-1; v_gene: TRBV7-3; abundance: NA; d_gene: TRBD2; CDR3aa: CASSSGLADNEQFF; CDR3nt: TGTGCCAGCAGCTCCGGACTAGCGGACAATGAGCAGTTCTTC
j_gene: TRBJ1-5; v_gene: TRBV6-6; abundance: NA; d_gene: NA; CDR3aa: CASSYPGVESNQPQHF; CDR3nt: TGTGCCAGCAGTTACCCAGGGGTGGAAAGCAATCAGCCCCAGCATTTT
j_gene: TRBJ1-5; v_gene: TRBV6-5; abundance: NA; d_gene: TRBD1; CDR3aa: CASSYSVQGAQPQHF; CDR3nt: TGTGCCAGCAGTTACTCGGTACAGGGGGCACAGCCCCAGCATTTT
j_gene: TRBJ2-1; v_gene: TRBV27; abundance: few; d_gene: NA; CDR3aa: CASSFVGVGKGNEQFF; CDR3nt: TGTGCCAGCAGTTTCGTCGGGGTGGGAAAGGGCAATGAGCAGTTCTTC
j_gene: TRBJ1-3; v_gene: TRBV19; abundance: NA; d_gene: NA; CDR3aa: CASREDRLSGNTIYF; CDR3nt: TGTGCCAGTAGAGAGGACAGACTCTCTGGAAACACCATATATTTT
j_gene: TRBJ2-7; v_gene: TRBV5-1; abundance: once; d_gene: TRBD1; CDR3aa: CASSPTPTGTLYEQYF; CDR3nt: TGCGCCAGCAGCCCGACCCCGACAGGGACACTCTACGAGCAGTACTTC
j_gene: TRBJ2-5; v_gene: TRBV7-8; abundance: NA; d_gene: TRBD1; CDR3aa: CASSHRQGAQETQYF; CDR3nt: TGTGCCAGCAGCCACCGACAGGGGGCCCAAGAGACCCAGTACTTC
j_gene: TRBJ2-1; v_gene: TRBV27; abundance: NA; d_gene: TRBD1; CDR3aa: CASSLGQGYNEQFF; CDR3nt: TGTGCCAGCAGCCTCGGACAGGGGTACAATGAGCAGTTCTTC
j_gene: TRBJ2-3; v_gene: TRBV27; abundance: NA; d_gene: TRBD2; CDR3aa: CASSSHVGLAGVTGTDTQYF; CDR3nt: TGTGCCAGCAGTTCCCATGTGGGACTAGCGGGAGTCACCGGCACAGATACGCAGTATTTT
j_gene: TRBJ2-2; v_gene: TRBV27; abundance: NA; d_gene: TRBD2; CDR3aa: CASSLGLVNTGELFF; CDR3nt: TGTGCCAGCAGTTTAGGACTAGTAAACACCGGGGAGCTGTTTTTT
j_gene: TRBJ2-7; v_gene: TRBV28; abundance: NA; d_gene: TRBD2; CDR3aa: CASRRGLANEQYF; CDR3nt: TGTGCCAGCAGACGGGGACTAGCGAACGAGCAGTACTTC
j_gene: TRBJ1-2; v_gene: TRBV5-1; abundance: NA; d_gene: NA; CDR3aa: CASSLGQSYYGYTF; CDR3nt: TGCGCCAGCAGCTTAGGACAGTCTTACTATGGCTACACCTTC
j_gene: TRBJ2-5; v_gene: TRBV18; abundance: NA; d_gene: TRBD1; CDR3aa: CASSQGQGGETQYF; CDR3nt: TGTGCCAGCTCACAAGGACAGGGTGGAGAGACCCAGTACTTC
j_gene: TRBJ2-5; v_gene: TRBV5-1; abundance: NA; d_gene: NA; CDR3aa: CASSLSFGQQETQYF; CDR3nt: TGCGCCAGCAGCTTGAGCTTCGGCCAGCAAGAGACCCAGTACTTC
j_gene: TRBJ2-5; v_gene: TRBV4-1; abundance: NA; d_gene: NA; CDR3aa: CASSRLIRETQYF; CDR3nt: TGCGCCAGCAGCCGACTGATCCGGGAGACCCAGTACTTC
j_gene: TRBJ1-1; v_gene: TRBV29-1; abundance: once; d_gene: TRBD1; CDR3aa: CSVALQGGTEAFF; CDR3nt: TGCAGCGTTGCACTACAGGGGGGCACTGAAGCTTTCTTT
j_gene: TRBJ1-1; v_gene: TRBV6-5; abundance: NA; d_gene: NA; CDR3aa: CASKIGANTEAFF; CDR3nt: TGTGCCAGCAAAATAGGGGCGAACACTGAAGCTTTCTTT
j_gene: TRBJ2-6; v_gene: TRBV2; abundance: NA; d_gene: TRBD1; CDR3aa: CASSAVNRDRGLSGANVLTF; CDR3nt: TGTGCCAGCAGTGCCGTAAATCGGGACAGGGGGCTATCTGGGGCCAACGTCCTGACTTTC
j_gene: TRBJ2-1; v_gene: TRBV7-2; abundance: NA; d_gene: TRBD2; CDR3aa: CASSLAGGGYEQFF; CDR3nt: TGTGCCAGCAGCTTAGCCGGGGGAGGGTATGAGCAGTTCTTC
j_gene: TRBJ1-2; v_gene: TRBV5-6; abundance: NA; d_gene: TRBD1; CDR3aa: CASSSGQDYTF; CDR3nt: TGTGCCAGCAGTTCGGGACAGGACTACACCTTC
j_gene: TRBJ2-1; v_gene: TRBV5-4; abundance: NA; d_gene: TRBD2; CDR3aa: CASSLPGTSNHNEQFF; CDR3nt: TGTGCCAGCAGCTTACCCGGGACTAGCAACCACAATGAGCAGTTCTTC
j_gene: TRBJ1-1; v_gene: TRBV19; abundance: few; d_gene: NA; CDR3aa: CASNPGLNTEAFF; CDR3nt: TGTGCCAGTAACCCGGGACTTAACACTGAAGCTTTCTTT
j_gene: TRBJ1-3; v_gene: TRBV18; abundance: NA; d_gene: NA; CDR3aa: CASSAQQVSGNTIYF; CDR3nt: TGTGCCAGCTCAGCCCAACAAGTCTCTGGAAACACCATATATTTT
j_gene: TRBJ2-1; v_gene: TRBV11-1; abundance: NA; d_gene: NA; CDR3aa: CASSTSSGRRDVNEQFF; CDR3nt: TGTGCCAGCAGCACATCTAGTGGGAGACGGGATGTCAATGAGCAGTTCTTC
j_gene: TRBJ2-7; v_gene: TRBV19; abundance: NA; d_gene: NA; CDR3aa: CASSMKRDRFYEQYF; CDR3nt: TGTGCCAGTAGTATGAAGCGAGACAGATTCTACGAGCAGTACTTC
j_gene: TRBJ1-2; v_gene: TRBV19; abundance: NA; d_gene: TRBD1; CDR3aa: CASSIQGQGVYGYTF; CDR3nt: TGTGCCAGTAGTATACAGGGGCAGGGGGTCTATGGCTACACCTTC
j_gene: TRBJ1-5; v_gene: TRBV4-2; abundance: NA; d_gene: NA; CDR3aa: CASSQDQGQPQHF; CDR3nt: TGTGCCAGCAGCCAAGATCAGGGTCAGCCCCAGCATTTT
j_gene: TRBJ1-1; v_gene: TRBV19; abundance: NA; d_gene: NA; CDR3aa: CASSPRRWGADTEAFF; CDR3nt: TGTGCCAGTAGTCCGCGAAGGTGGGGCGCGGACACTGAAGCTTTCTTT
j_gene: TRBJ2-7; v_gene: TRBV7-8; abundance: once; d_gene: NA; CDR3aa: CASSLTGSELEQYF; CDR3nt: TGTGCCAGCAGCTTAACTGGGAGCGAACTCGAGCAGTACTTC
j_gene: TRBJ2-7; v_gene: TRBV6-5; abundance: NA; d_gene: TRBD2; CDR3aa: CATTTSGGSYEQYF; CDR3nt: TGTGCCACCACGACTAGCGGGGGCTCCTACGAGCAGTACTTC
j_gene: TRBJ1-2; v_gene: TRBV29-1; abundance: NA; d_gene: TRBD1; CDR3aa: CSDDTGAGYTF; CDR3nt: TGCAGCGACGACACAGGGGCTGGCTACACCTTC
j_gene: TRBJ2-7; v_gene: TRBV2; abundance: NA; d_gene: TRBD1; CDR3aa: CASSGKDRGPYEQYF; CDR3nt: TGTGCCAGCAGTGGAAAGGACAGGGGACCCTACGAGCAGTACTTC
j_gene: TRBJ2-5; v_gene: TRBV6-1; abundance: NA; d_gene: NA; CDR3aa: CASSGDHEGLGKETQYF; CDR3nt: TGTGCCAGCAGTGGGGATCACGAAGGCCTAGGGAAAGAGACCCAGTACTTC
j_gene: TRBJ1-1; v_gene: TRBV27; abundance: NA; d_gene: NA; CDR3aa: CASSLFSGGMNTEAFF; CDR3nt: TGTGCCAGCAGTTTATTCAGCGGTGGGATGAACACTGAAGCTTTCTTT
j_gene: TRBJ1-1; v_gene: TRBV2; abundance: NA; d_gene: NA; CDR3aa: CASSLLQNTEAFF; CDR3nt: TGTGCCAGCAGCCTGCTGCAGAACACTGAAGCTTTCTTT